This is a list of T cell receptor beta chains from one sample in a study of T cells in Graves' hyperthyroidism and ophthalmopathy. TCRdb reprocessed the multiplex PCR reads via MiXCR and lists one record per CDR3 protein. The table records about 560,000 distinct CDR3 sequences, over 15% of them present only once. Sequenced sample: blood. These receptor sequences come from a woman aged 18-29 years with Graves' hyperthyroidism. Both conserved end residues are part of each CDR3. The D gene is left open where the match is weak. Clone sizes are given selectively: once, few, many, or a class where the clone is expanded.

CDR3 protein: CASSWTGSAETQYF
CDR3 DNA: TGTGCCAGCAGTTGGACAGGGAGTGCCGAGACCCAGTACTTC
V gene: TRBV6-5
J gene: TRBJ2-5
clone size: few
D gene: TRBD1

CDR3 protein: CASSFVTGGTNGYTF
CDR3 DNA: TGTGCCAGCAGCTTTGTAACCGGGGGTACTAATGGCTACACCTTC
V gene: TRBV7-9
J gene: TRBJ1-2
clone size: NA
D gene: NA

CDR3 protein: CASSLEPRKDYEQYF
CDR3 DNA: TGCGCCAGCAGCTTGGAACCTCGTAAAGACTACGAGCAGTACTTC
V gene: TRBV5-1
J gene: TRBJ2-7
clone size: NA
D gene: NA

CDR3 protein: CASRERNNEQFF
CDR3 DNA: TGTGCCAGCCGTGAAAGAAACAATGAGCAGTTCTTC
V gene: TRBV28
J gene: TRBJ2-1
clone size: many
D gene: NA

CDR3 protein: CASSQDYENTEAFF
CDR3 DNA: TGTGCCAGCAGCCAAGATTACGAGAACACTGAAGCTTTCTTT
V gene: TRBV3-1
J gene: TRBJ1-1
clone size: many
D gene: NA

CDR3 protein: CASSQIGGNQPQHF
CDR3 DNA: TGTGCCAGCAGTCAGATCGGGGGCAATCAGCCCCAGCATTTT
V gene: TRBV6-1
J gene: TRBJ1-5
clone size: few
D gene: NA

CDR3 protein: CSARGSTTQETQYF
CDR3 DNA: TGCAGTGCTAGAGGGTCGACAACGCAAGAGACCCAGTACTTC
V gene: TRBV20-1
J gene: TRBJ2-5
clone size: NA
D gene: NA

CDR3 protein: CSASIRWQGGVSRSSYEQYF
CDR3 DNA: TGCAGTGCTAGTATCCGCTGGCAGGGGGGCGTTTCGAGGAGCTCCTACGAGCAGTACTTC
V gene: TRBV20-1
J gene: TRBJ2-7
clone size: many
D gene: NA

CDR3 protein: CSARGLTGLDTDTQYF
CDR3 DNA: TGCAGTGCTAGAGGGCTTACTGGACTAGACACAGATACGCAGTATTTT
V gene: TRBV20-1
J gene: TRBJ2-3
clone size: NA
D gene: TRBD2

CDR3 protein: CASSQNLVRTDTQYF
CDR3 DNA: TGTGCCAGCAGCCAAAATCTGGTGCGCACAGATACGCAGTATTTT
V gene: TRBV3-1
J gene: TRBJ2-3
clone size: many
D gene: NA

CDR3 protein: CASGLSDSSYEQYF
CDR3 DNA: TGTGCTAGTGGTCTCTCGGACAGCTCCTACGAGCAGTACTTC
V gene: TRBV12-5
J gene: TRBJ2-7
clone size: NA
D gene: NA

CDR3 protein: CAIRGLTSSYEQYF
CDR3 DNA: TGTGCCATCAGAGGACTTACGAGCTCCTACGAGCAGTACTTC
V gene: TRBV10-3
J gene: TRBJ2-7
clone size: few
D gene: NA

CDR3 protein: CASSYSTGLGNTIYF
CDR3 DNA: TGTGCCAGCAGTTACTCGACAGGGTTAGGAAACACCATATATTTT
V gene: TRBV6-2/TRBV6-3
J gene: TRBJ1-3
clone size: NA
D gene: TRBD1

CDR3 protein: CASSTEGGYSTDTQYF
CDR3 DNA: TGTGCCAGTAGTACTGAGGGGGGCTATAGCACAGATACGCAGTATTTT
V gene: TRBV19
J gene: TRBJ2-3
clone size: NA
D gene: NA

CDR3 protein: CAWGPAQGRNIQYF
CDR3 DNA: TGTGCCTGGGGGCCGGCTCAGGGGAGAAACATTCAGTACTTC
V gene: TRBV30
J gene: TRBJ2-4
clone size: few
D gene: NA

CDR3 protein: CASSLLAGLSEQYF
CDR3 DNA: TGTGCCAGCAGTCTGCTAGCGGGACTAAGCGAGCAGTACTTC
V gene: TRBV2
J gene: TRBJ2-7
clone size: many
D gene: TRBD2

CDR3 protein: CASSPPGLASEATQYF
CDR3 DNA: TGTGCCAGCTCACCGCCGGGACTAGCGTCGGAAGCGACCCAGTACTTC
V gene: TRBV18
J gene: TRBJ2-5
clone size: NA
D gene: TRBD2

CDR3 protein: CASSSGLLTGELFF
CDR3 DNA: TGTGCCAGCAGCTCCGGACTGCTCACCGGGGAGCTGTTTTTT
V gene: TRBV11-3
J gene: TRBJ2-2
clone size: NA
D gene: NA

CDR3 protein: CSASQTGTGNIQYF
CDR3 DNA: TGCAGTGCGAGCCAGACGGGTACTGGGAACATTCAGTACTTC
V gene: TRBV20-1
J gene: TRBJ2-4
clone size: many
D gene: NA

CDR3 protein: CASSPEGQGSGANVLTF
CDR3 DNA: TGTGCCAGCAGCCCCGAGGGACAGGGATCTGGGGCCAACGTCCTGACTTTC
V gene: TRBV28
J gene: TRBJ2-6
clone size: many
D gene: TRBD1

CDR3 protein: CASSQITGTGYRNTEAFF
CDR3 DNA: TGTGCCAGCAGCCAGATTACCGGGACAGGGTATCGGAACACTGAAGCTTTCTTT
V gene: TRBV3-1
J gene: TRBJ1-1
clone size: few
D gene: TRBD1

CDR3 protein: CASSYYPGISNQPQHF
CDR3 DNA: TGTGCCAGCAGTTACTACCCGGGAATAAGCAATCAGCCCCAGCATTTT
V gene: TRBV6-2/TRBV6-3
J gene: TRBJ1-5
clone size: few
D gene: NA

CDR3 protein: CSARDQVASQFF
CDR3 DNA: TGCAGTGCTAGAGATCAGGTAGCGTCGCAGTTCTTC
V gene: TRBV20-1
J gene: TRBJ2-1
clone size: few
D gene: NA

CDR3 protein: CASSLTIRNTEAFF
CDR3 DNA: TGTGCCAGCAGTCTAACGATTAGGAACACTGAAGCTTTCTTT
V gene: TRBV12-3/TRBV12-4
J gene: TRBJ1-1
clone size: many
D gene: NA

CDR3 protein: CASTGLASDTQYF
CDR3 DNA: TGTGCCAGCACGGGACTAGCATCGGATACGCAGTATTTT
V gene: TRBV18
J gene: TRBJ2-3
clone size: many
D gene: TRBD2

CDR3 protein: CASSPVLLAGASTDTQYF
CDR3 DNA: TGTGCCAGCAGCCCCGTGCTACTAGCGGGGGCCTCCACAGATACGCAGTATTTT
V gene: TRBV2
J gene: TRBJ2-3
clone size: NA
D gene: TRBD2

CDR3 protein: CASSFKRTRTTDTQYF
CDR3 DNA: TGCGCCAGCAGCTTCAAACGGACTAGGACCACAGATACGCAGTATTTT
V gene: TRBV5-1
J gene: TRBJ2-3
clone size: NA
D gene: TRBD2

CDR3 protein: CASSILLNTEAFF
CDR3 DNA: TGTGCCAGCAGTATACTATTGAACACTGAAGCTTTCTTT
V gene: TRBV12-3/TRBV12-4
J gene: TRBJ1-1
clone size: few
D gene: NA

CDR3 protein: CASSFKPGVLETQYF
CDR3 DNA: TGTGCCAGCAGCTTTAAGCCAGGGGTTCTGGAGACCCAGTACTTC
V gene: TRBV7-2
J gene: TRBJ2-5
clone size: many
D gene: NA

CDR3 protein: CASSPRNRASSTNEKLFF
CDR3 DNA: TGTGCCAGCTCACCGAGGAACAGAGCCTCCTCAACTAATGAAAAACTGTTTTTT
V gene: TRBV18
J gene: TRBJ1-4
clone size: NA
D gene: NA

CDR3 protein: CASRRGSYNEQFF
CDR3 DNA: TGTGCCAGCAGGCGCGGCTCCTACAATGAGCAGTTCTTC
V gene: TRBV2
J gene: TRBJ2-1
clone size: many
D gene: NA

CDR3 protein: CASSFGTSGNEQFF
CDR3 DNA: TGTGCCAGCAGCTTCGGTACTAGCGGGAATGAGCAGTTCTTC
V gene: TRBV7-2
J gene: TRBJ2-1
clone size: many
D gene: TRBD2

CDR3 protein: CASSWDRGLYGYTF
CDR3 DNA: TGTGCCAGCAGCTGGGACAGGGGGCTCTATGGCTACACCTTC
V gene: TRBV7-8
J gene: TRBJ1-2
clone size: many
D gene: TRBD1

CDR3 protein: CASSPGHQNTEAFF
CDR3 DNA: TGTGCCAGCAGTCCGGGACACCAGAACACTGAAGCTTTCTTT
V gene: TRBV7-9
J gene: TRBJ1-1
clone size: few
D gene: NA

CDR3 protein: CSATTTTGDRGYTF
CDR3 DNA: TGCAGTGCTACTACCACAACAGGGGATCGGGGCTACACCTTC
V gene: TRBV20-1
J gene: TRBJ1-2
clone size: many
D gene: TRBD1

CDR3 protein: CASSFPQRVEQYF
CDR3 DNA: TGTGCCAGCAGCTTCCCACAGAGGGTAGAGCAGTACTTC
V gene: TRBV6-2/TRBV6-3
J gene: TRBJ2-7
clone size: many
D gene: NA

CDR3 protein: CASSQDRELAGIREQFF
CDR3 DNA: TGTGCCAGCAGCCAAGATCGAGAGCTAGCGGGCATTCGTGAGCAGTTCTTC
V gene: TRBV3-1
J gene: TRBJ2-1
clone size: many
D gene: TRBD2

CDR3 protein: CSAKGLAGDHGELFF
CDR3 DNA: TGCAGTGCTAAAGGACTAGCGGGAGATCACGGGGAGCTGTTTTTT
V gene: TRBV20-1
J gene: TRBJ2-2
clone size: few
D gene: TRBD2

CDR3 protein: CASSQERDIRTSGRDNEQFF
CDR3 DNA: TGCGCCAGCAGCCAAGAAAGGGATATAAGGACTAGCGGGAGGGACAATGAGCAGTTCTTC
V gene: TRBV4-1
J gene: TRBJ2-1
clone size: many
D gene: TRBD2

CDR3 protein: CASSFNPRVEESYNSPLHF
CDR3 DNA: TGCGCCAGCAGCTTTAATCCCAGGGTGGAAGAGTCCTATAATTCACCCCTCCACTTT
V gene: TRBV5-1
J gene: TRBJ1-6
clone size: many
D gene: NA

CDR3 protein: CASSYSSVGELFF
CDR3 DNA: TGTGCCAGCAGTTACTCGAGCGTCGGGGAGCTGTTTTTT
V gene: TRBV6-5
J gene: TRBJ2-2
clone size: NA
D gene: NA

CDR3 protein: CASRKTGGEAYEQYF
CDR3 DNA: TGTGCCAGCAGGAAAACGGGAGGAGAAGCCTACGAGCAGTACTTC
V gene: TRBV7-9
J gene: TRBJ2-7
clone size: many
D gene: TRBD2